Each of the 25 T cell receptor beta chains below was sequenced from the same sample in a study of T cell responses to AZD1222 COVID-19 vaccine. Here immunoSEQ multiplex PCR was the method, and the copy in TCRdb shows in-frame clones only, minus some. The sample consists of 150,000 to 200,000 clones, approximately 90% of them appearing once. Source: peripheral blood, taken on day 0 of AZD1222 vaccination. The receptors here all came from an adult in good health.

This clone has just a few counts. This chain links TRBV19 with TRBJ1-6; D call uncertain. V lost 7 bases and J lost 0, with 19 bases in between. Germline CDR1 is LNHDA and CDR2 is SQIVND (reference sequence). This CDR3 spans 18 amino acids. In DNA form, the CDR3 reads TGTGCCAGTAAGAGCGGCAGACGAGGGAGCTCCTATAATTCACCCCTCCACTTT. Amino acid sequence: CASKSGRRGSSYNSPLHF.

V gene TRBV19 combines with J gene TRBJ1-6; D uncertain. Per the germline V gene, CDR1 is LNHDA and CDR2 is SQIVND (reference sequence). The CDR3 extends over 12 amino acids. V was cut by 4 bases and J by 5 bases, with 3 bases left in between. CDR3 sequence: CASSTDNSPLHF. The CDR3 nucleotides read TGTGCCAGTAGTACAGATAATTCACCCCTCCACTTT.

The V and J genes are TRBV12-3 or TRBV12-4 and TRBJ1-1; D not resolved. The V end was cut by 2 bases, the J end by 2 bases, with 6 bases between. The CDR3 is made up of 13 amino acids. The CDR3 DNA sequence: TGTGCCAGCAGTTTATACCGCAACACTGAAGCTTTCTTT. This codes for CASSLYRNTEAFF.

The chain is built from TRBV5-1 and TRBJ2-1, with 10 positions matching TRBD2. The CDR3 runs to 18 residues. The V gene's germline CDR1 is SGHRS and CDR2 YFSETQ. V lost 0 bases and J lost 4; bases outside the gene matches: 10. CDR3 amino acids: CASSLGASGSSIYNEQFF. DNA of the CDR3: TGCGCCAGCAGCTTGGGCGCTAGCGGGAGCTCTATTTACAATGAGCAGTTCTTC.

A few counts support this clone. V gene TRBV4-3 combines with J gene TRBJ1-3; 7 nucleotides align to TRBD1. The length of the CDR3 is 18 residues. Germline V gives CDR1 LGHNA, CDR2 YSLEER. With 1 base clipped from V and 1 base from J, the junction kept 10 bases outside the gene matches. For the CDR3, the DNA is TGCGCCAGCAGCCAAGCTCTCCCCTCACAGGGGTCTGGAAACACCATATATTTT. It codes for CASSQALPSQGSGNTIYF.

The chain combines TRBV5-4 with TRBJ2-5; the match to TRBD2 covers 9 bases. J gave up 2 bases and V 6 bases, and 5 bases lay outside the gene matches. CDR3 length equals 14 residues. Germline CDR1 SGHNT, CDR2 YYREEE (reference sequence). CDR3 protein: CASTKAGGQETQYF. As DNA, the CDR3 is TGTGCCAGCACCAAAGCGGGGGGTCAAGAGACCCAGTACTTC.

This clone appeared a single time. The chain recombines TRBV7-9 with TRBJ1-2; possible D gene TRBD1, 6 bases. The CDR3 has 15 amino acids. The germline V gene encodes CDR1 SEHNR and CDR2 FQNEAQ (reference sequence). V shed 4 bases and J shed 4 bases, with 16 bases lying between them. The CDR3 protein is CASSYEGGNFYGYTF. As DNA, the CDR3 is TGTGCCAGCAGCTACGAAGGGGGGAACTTCTATGGCTACACCTTC. Full variable domain (remainder filled in from reference TRBV7-9 and TRBJ1-2): DTGVSQNPRHKITKRGQNVTFRCDPISEHNRLYWYRQTLGQGPEFLTYFQNEAQLEKSRLLSDRFSAERPKGSFSTLEIQRTEQGDSAMYLCASSYEGGNFYGYTFGSGTRLTVV.

This clone was detected once. This chain joins TRBV13 and TRBJ2-5; no clear D gene. Per the germline V gene, CDR1 is PRHDT and CDR2 is FYEKMQ (reference sequence). Trimming stripped 5 bases from V and 1 base from J, with 14 bases between. This CDR3 contains 15 residues. In nucleotides, the CDR3 is TGTGCCAGCAGCAGAAAGAAGGGTGGCCAAGAGACCCAGTACTTC. It specifies CASSRKKGGQETQYF.

This chain joins TRBV19 and TRBJ2-7; 10 bases match TRBD1. Germline lookup yields CDR1 LNHDA and CDR2 SQIVND (reference sequence). The CDR3 is made up of 15 amino acids. Trimming cost V 4 bases and J 5 bases; bases outside gene matches: 8. The CDR3 region is CASSTTDRGLNEQYF. The DNA for the CDR3 is TGTGCCAGTAGTACTACCGACAGGGGGCTGAACGAGCAGTACTTC.

This clone is a singleton in its sample. The rearrangement joins TRBV24-1 to TRBJ2-3; no definite D call. The CDR3 runs 13 residues. Looked up from germline, CDR1 is KGHDR and CDR2 is SFDVKD. Trimming cost V 3 bases and J 5 bases, with 8 bases left between them. The CDR3 DNA is TGTGCCACCAGTGATCGATATCTAGATACGCAGTATTTT. This sequence encodes CATSDRYLDTQYF.

This clone occurred a few times. The rearrangement uses TRBV4-1 and TRBJ1-5, with a tentative D call TRBD1 (5 bases). Germline V gives CDR1 MGHRA, CDR2 YSYEKL. V was pared by 0 bases and J by 5 bases, with 11 bases between. The CDR3 contains 15 residues. The CDR3: CASSQDTRGDQPQHF. CDR3 nucleotides: TGCGCCAGCAGCCAAGATACCCGGGGGGATCAGCCCCAGCATTTT.

The chain recombines TRBV27 with TRBJ1-6; D gene uncertain. V was pared by 2 bases and J by 0 bases, with 14 bases between. This CDR3 has 18 residues. Germline V gives CDR1 MNHEY, CDR2 SMNVEV (reference sequence). CDR3 sequence reads: CASSLAWLGSSYNSPLHF. The CDR3 DNA sequence: TGTGCCAGCAGTTTAGCCTGGCTAGGGAGCTCCTATAATTCACCCCTCCACTTT.

This clone was seen only a few times. The chain recombines TRBV5-6 with TRBJ1-3; a weak D match, TRBD1 (5 bases). From germline, CDR1 is SGHDT and CDR2 YYEEEE. The CDR3 extends over 15 amino acids. With 2 bases removed from V and 1 base from J, the gap between germline ends came to 10 bases. CDR3 bases: TGTGCCAGCAGCTTTGACAGCCGTTCTGGAAACACCATATATTTT. It specifies CASSFDSRSGNTIYF.

The CDR3 protein is CASWTGGASYEQYF. The DNA of the CDR3 is TGTGCCAGCTGGACAGGGGGCGCTTCCTACGAGCAGTACTTC. The chain is built from TRBV6-6 and TRBJ2-7, with 11 positions matching TRBD1. CDR1 is MNHNY, CDR2 SVGAGI, per germline (reference sequence). The CDR3 is 14 residues long. V shed 8 bases and J 1 base; nucleotides not matched to a gene: 4.

The rearrangement joins TRBV5-6 to TRBJ2-7; D not resolved. CDR3 length: 12 residues. V lost 4 bases and J 2 bases, leaving 7 bases between the germline ends. The germline V gene has CDR1 SGHDT and CDR2 YYEEEE. CDR3: CASSLGTYEQYF. DNA for the CDR3: TGTGCCAGCAGCCTAGGGACCTACGAGCAGTACTTC. The full variable domain, in which reference TRBV5-6 and TRBJ2-7 provide the parts outside the CDR3, is DAGVTQSPTHLIKTRGQQVTLRCSPKSGHDTVSWYQQALGQGPQFIFQYYEEEERQRGNFPDRFSGHQFPNYSSELNVNALLLGDSALYLCASSLGTYEQYFGPGTRLTVT.

V is TRBV5-1 and J is TRBJ2-3, with D perhaps TRBD1 (6 bases). CDR1 SGHRS and CDR2 YFSETQ come from the germline V gene. The CDR3 has 16 residues. Trimming removed 3 bases at V and 0 bases at J, with 14 bases between. In nucleotides, the CDR3 is TGCGCCAGCAGCTCTTCCGGGACAACTAGCACAGATACGCAGTATTTT. Protein sequence: CASSSSGTTSTDTQYF.

The chain carries TRBV30 and TRBJ1-1; no clear D gene. CDR3 length: 10 residues. With 2 bases removed from V and 10 bases from J, the gap between germline ends came to 8 bases. Looked up from germline, CDR1 is GTSNPN and CDR2 is SVGIG (reference sequence). The CDR3 region is CAWSRERAFF. The DNA for the CDR3 is TGTGCCTGGAGTCGGGAGAGAGCTTTCTTT. The variable domain in full, with the rest retrieved from reference TRBV30 and TRBJ1-1, is SQTIHQWPATLVQPVGSPLSLECTVEGTSNPNLYWYRQAAGRGLQLLFYSVGIGQISSEVPQNLSASRPQDRQFILSSKKLLLSDSGFYLCAWSRERAFFGQGTRLTVV.

The chain's CDR3 is CASSLGNTGELFF. DNA of the CDR3: TGTGCCAGCAGTTTAGGGAACACCGGGGAGCTGTTTTTT. The gene calls are TRBV12-3 or TRBV12-4 and TRBJ2-2, with D unresolved. The CDR3 has 13 residues. V lost 1 base and J 1 base, leaving 1 base between the germline ends.

This sequence joins TRBV5-8 and TRBJ2-2; 11 bases are shared with TRBD1. V shed 6 bases, J shed 5 bases, and the junction held 6 bases outside the gene matches. CDR1 is SGHTS and CDR2 is YDEGEE in the germline V gene. CDR3 length: 15 residues. The CDR3 loop is CASTPGTGGTGELFF. The CDR3 region has the DNA TGTGCCAGCACCCCCGGGACAGGGGGTACCGGGGAGCTGTTTTTT. The full variable domain, in which reference TRBV5-8 and TRBJ2-2 provide the parts outside the CDR3, is EAGVTQSPTHLIKTRGQQATLRCSPISGHTSVYWYQQALGLGLQFLLWYDEGEERNRGNFPPRFSGRQFPNYSSELNVNALELEDSALYLCASTPGTGGTGELFFGEGSRLTVL.

The chain uses TRBV5-4 and TRBJ1-1; D remains unclear. V shed 0 bases and J shed 0 bases, with 0 bases lying between them. Germline CDR1 reads SGHNT; CDR2 reads YYREEE (reference sequence). There are 12 residues in the CDR3. CDR3 protein: CASSLVNTEAFF. In DNA form, the CDR3 reads TGTGCCAGCAGCTTGGTGAACACTGAAGCTTTCTTT.

The rearrangement links TRBV7-3 to TRBJ2-2, with 10 bases identical to TRBD2. Germline loops: CDR1 SGHTA, CDR2 FQGTGA. The V gene end was trimmed by 5 bases and the J gene end by 3 bases; junction bases not matched to a gene: 9. There are 17 residues in the CDR3. The chain's CDR3 is CASSHTGTSAHTGELFF. CDR3 DNA: TGTGCCAGCAGCCATACCGGGACTAGCGCTCACACCGGGGAGCTGTTTTTT.

The genes are TRBV11-2 and TRBJ1-5, with no clear D. Trimming cost V 4 bases and J 6 bases, with 10 bases left between them. The length of the CDR3 is 13 residues. Germline values: CDR1 SGHAT, CDR2 FQNNGV. The chain's CDR3 is CASSSDPGQPQHF. The CDR3 bases are TGTGCCAGCAGCTCCGATCCCGGTCAGCCCCAGCATTTT. Combining the CDR3 with reference TRBV11-2 and TRBJ1-5 gives the whole variable domain EAGVAQSPRYKIIEKRQSVAFWCNPISGHATLYWYQQILGQGPKLLIQFQNNGVVDDSQLPKDRFSAERLKGVDSTLKIQPAKLEDSAVYLCASSSDPGQPQHFGDGTRLSIL.

This clone was recorded only once. The chain combines TRBV18 with TRBJ2-2, with TRBD2 identical over 9 bases. The CDR3 sequence is 16 residues long. V shed 0 bases and J 6 bases; nucleotides not matched to a gene: 5. Germline V lookup: CDR1 KGHSH, CDR2 LQKENI. CDR3 nucleotides: TGTGCCAGCTCACCACCGGCGGGAGGGCCATCCGGGGAGCTGTTTTTT. Amino acids: CASSPPAGGPSGELFF.

The genes are TRBV5-1 and TRBJ1-4; the match to TRBD1 covers 9 bases. V dropped 4 bases and J dropped 10; count of bases not matched to a gene: 2. Germline CDR1 is SGHRS and CDR2 is YFSETQ. This CDR3 has 12 amino acids. CDR3 in DNA: TGCGCCAGCAGCATGACAGGGGGAAAACTGTTTTTT. Protein product: CASSMTGGKLFF.

The chain uses TRBV18 and TRBJ1-1; D is undetermined. CDR1 is KGHSH and CDR2 is LQKENI in the germline V gene. The ends were cut back, 4 bases at V and 4 bases at J, with 10 bases in the middle. The CDR3 extends over 13 amino acids. CDR3 nucleotide sequence: TGTGCCAGCTCACGAGATAGGGCCACTGAAGCTTTCTTT. Protein sequence: CASSRDRATEAFF.